The 11 T cell receptor beta chains reported below all come from one sample, sequenced in a study of cytomegalovirus exposure and HLA in healthy donors. The study ran its PCR with 60 Vbeta and 13 Jbeta primers. Some clones are missing from TCRdb's copy, which holds only in-frame ones; the method was immunoSEQ multiplex PCR. The sample gives about 120,000 clones, roughly three quarters of which show up once; 12% is in the top ten. Material: PBMCs. The receptor set was obtained from a woman in her thirties or forties in good health and CMV-seropositive.

This chain connects TRBV6-5 to TRBJ2-3; D remains ambiguous. V was pared by 0 bases and J by 4 bases, with 11 bases between. This CDR3 spans 15 amino acids. CDR1 and CDR2 (germline): MNHEY, SVGAGI. The CDR3 DNA follows: TGTGCCAGCAGTTACTCGTACAGTTTTGCAGATACGCAGTATTTT. It encodes CASSYSYSFADTQYF.

The chain combines TRBV10-3 with TRBJ1-5; the D gene is possibly TRBD1 (5 bases). V lost 8 bases and J lost 9, with 14 bases in between. Per germline, CDR1 ENHRY and CDR2 SYGVKD. This CDR3 contains 12 residues. CDR3 in amino acids: CAIGQGRWPQHF. CDR3 bases: TGTGCCATCGGCCAGGGAAGGTGGCCCCAGCATTTT.

V is TRBV6-1 and J is TRBJ1-1; TRBD1 matches at 10 bases. CDR3 size: 12 residues. The germline CDR1 and CDR2 sequences are MNHNS and SASEGT. V lost 10 bases and J lost 11; bases outside the gene matches: 10. The CDR3 sequence is CATNRDRGLAFF. The CDR3 DNA reads as TGTGCCACCAACCGGGACAGGGGATTGGCTTTCTTT.

The chain carries TRBV5-1 and TRBJ2-3, with 7 bases identical to TRBD2. Germline V gene sequence: CDR1 SGHRS, CDR2 YFSETQ. The CDR3 has 17 amino acids. Trimming cost V 3 bases and J 8 bases; bases outside gene matches: 18. For the CDR3, the DNA is TGCGCCAGCAGCTGGGCGGAACTAGCGAGCTCCTACAGTACGCAGTATTTT. Encoded protein: CASSWAELASSYSTQYF.

V usage is TRBV27 and J usage is TRBJ2-1; D may be TRBD1 (6 bases). The germline gives CDR1 MNHEY, CDR2 SMNVEV (reference sequence). The CDR3 runs 13 residues. Trimming stripped 6 bases from V and 3 bases from J, with 9 bases between. Here the CDR3 DNA reads TGTGCCAGCAGGAAGACAGGCTACAATGAGCAGTTCTTC. Translating gives CASRKTGYNEQFF.

This clone was detected a few times. V gene TRBV27 combines with J gene TRBJ2-2, with D tentatively TRBD2 (5 bases). The CDR3 is 16 amino acids. Germline V gives CDR1 MNHEY, CDR2 SMNVEV (reference sequence). V was trimmed by 4 bases and J by 4 bases, leaving 16 bases between them. CDR3 in DNA: TGTGCCAGCAGTTCACCGACCCGGGGAGCCACCGGGGAGCTGTTTTTT. Amino acids: CASSSPTRGATGELFF.

The DNA for the CDR3 is TGTGCCATCAGTGGGTCGACAGGGGGGTTAACCACTGAAGCTTTCTTT. Translation: CAISGSTGGLTTEAFF. This sequence joins TRBV10-3 and TRBJ1-1, with TRBD1 identical over 9 bases. This CDR3 has 16 residues. Germline CDR1 is ENHRY and CDR2 is SYGVKD. V lost 4 bases and J lost 4; bases outside the gene matches: 10.

The CDR3 coding sequence is TGTGCCAGCAGTGAGGGGGGTGGGGGAGGAGGAGAGACCCAGTACTTC. Translating gives CASSEGGGGGGETQYF. The chain is built from TRBV6-1 and TRBJ2-5; perhaps TRBD2 as D (6 bases). The CDR3 runs to 16 residues. The V end was cut by 3 bases, the J end by 4 bases, with 18 bases between. Germline V lookup: CDR1 MNHNS, CDR2 SASEGT.

J is TRBJ1-2 and V is TRBV6-1, with D possibly matching TRBD1 (6 bases). Germline CDR1 MNHNS, CDR2 SASEGT. This CDR3 comprises 14 residues. Trimming cost V 2 bases and J 4 bases, with 11 bases left between them. CDR3 nucleotides: TGTGCCAGCAGTGAACTACAGGGACCCTATGGCTACACCTTC. This codes for CASSELQGPYGYTF.

The V call is TRBV29-1, the J call TRBJ2-7, with 8 bases aligning to TRBD2. The CDR3 totals 13 residues. Germline V CDR1 and CDR2: SQVTM, ANQGSEA. Germline trimming cut 6 bases from V and 6 bases from J; bases unmatched to any gene: 10. The CDR3 DNA follows: TGCAGCGTGGCCTCGGGGGGGCTACGCGAGCAGTACTTC. Its translation: CSVASGGLREQYF.

The CDR3 spells CASSSGQAAYNEQFF. In DNA form, the CDR3 reads TGCGCCAGCAGCTCAGGACAGGCGGCGTACAATGAGCAGTTCTTC. The genes are TRBV5-1 and TRBJ2-1, with 7 bases aligning to TRBD1. Germline values: CDR1 SGHRS, CDR2 YFSETQ. The CDR3 has 15 residues. Trimming cost V 3 bases and J 4 bases; bases outside gene matches: 7.